This is a list of T cell receptor beta chains from one sample in a study of blood T cell repertoires in COVID-19. Only in-frame clones appear in the TCRdb table, and some are missing; sequencing was by immunoSEQ multiplex PCR. The sample has about 410,000 clones, about 90% seen once. The sample comprised PBMCs or T cells enriched from blood (not recorded which). The receptors derive from a man aged 18 to 35 who had recovered from COVID-19. The CDR3 runs from the conserved cysteine through the conserved F or W. D genes are given only for firm matches. A clone size is listed for some rows: how often the clone was seen (once, few, many), or a class if it is expanded.

d_call,clone_size,j_call,v_call,cdr3_aa
-,-,TRBJ1-1,TRBV19,CASSMAGENTEAFF
-,-,TRBJ1-2,TRBV12-5,CASGGLEIWNYGYTF
-,once,TRBJ1-5,TRBV27,CASSLIRDQPQHF
-,-,TRBJ1-5,TRBV24-1,CATSDLAGWGNQPQHF
-,-,TRBJ2-1,TRBV10-3,CAIRSGVGETNEQFF
TRBD1,once,TRBJ2-1,TRBV6-4,CASSGLTRGQGGEQFF
-,-,TRBJ2-7,TRBV28,CASSPPPGDPSEQYF
TRBD1,-,TRBJ1-6,TRBV30,CAWSVGDRTSSPLHF
TRBD2,-,TRBJ2-1,TRBV2,CASSEISSWASGFEDEQFF
-,-,TRBJ2-6,TRBV11-3,CASSQGVGANVLTF
-,-,TRBJ1-6,TRBV28,CASSFPRENYNSPLHF
-,-,TRBJ2-7,TRBV27,CASSLSSRAAYEQYF
-,-,TRBJ1-6,TRBV3-1/TRBV3-2,CASNSENSPLHF
TRBD2,-,TRBJ2-1,TRBV2,CASSLAGGNEQFF
TRBD1,-,TRBJ1-2,TRBV28,CASSPLDRGLHGYTF
TRBD1,-,TRBJ2-5,TRBV29-1,CSGDRGGKTQYF
TRBD1,-,TRBJ1-2,TRBV10-3,CAISEGQGVFGYTF
TRBD2,-,TRBJ2-2,TRBV5-8,CASSLYLAGENTGELFF
-,-,TRBJ1-3,TRBV10-3,CATTTGGNTIYF
TRBD2,-,TRBJ2-2,TRBV28,CASSAGLAGTGELFF
-,once,TRBJ2-1,TRBV19,CASGRLAINNEQFF
-,-,TRBJ1-4,TRBV2,CASTRGGSEKLFF
TRBD1,-,TRBJ1-3,TRBV9,CASSRGQVGNTIYF
-,-,TRBJ1-5,TRBV19,CASSIRGTTDQPQHF
-,-,TRBJ2-5,TRBV5-6,CASSLGGRRWETQYF
-,-,TRBJ1-1,TRBV2,CASSEDPILVQVGTEAFF
-,-,TRBJ2-7,TRBV29-1,CSVAPGSSYEQYF
-,-,TRBJ2-2,TRBV2,CASHGVANTGELFF
-,-,TRBJ1-1,TRBV5-4,CASSPGNTEAFF
-,-,TRBJ1-2,TRBV6-5,CASRMGGAGGYTF
TRBD1,-,TRBJ2-1,TRBV9,CASSVGQGPIHNEQFF
-,-,TRBJ2-3,TRBV21-1,CASSRIFSGRADTQYF
-,-,TRBJ2-6,TRBV5-4,CASSLGSGSGANVLTF
-,-,TRBJ1-5,TRBV4-1,CASSQLGEGWNQPQHF
-,-,TRBJ1-5,TRBV21-1,CASSTTGIDGQPQHF
TRBD2,-,TRBJ2-1,TRBV3-1/TRBV3-2,CASSQGLAGANEQFF
TRBD2,-,TRBJ2-5,TRBV19,CASSSREGKQETQYF
-,-,TRBJ2-2,TRBV6-5,CASSYHRQNRAGELFF
TRBD1,-,TRBJ1-3,TRBV7-9,CASSPDRGQGNTIYF
-,-,TRBJ2-3,TRBV9,CASSESFADASTDTQYF
-,-,TRBJ1-3,TRBV4-1,CASSRPGGAGNTIYF